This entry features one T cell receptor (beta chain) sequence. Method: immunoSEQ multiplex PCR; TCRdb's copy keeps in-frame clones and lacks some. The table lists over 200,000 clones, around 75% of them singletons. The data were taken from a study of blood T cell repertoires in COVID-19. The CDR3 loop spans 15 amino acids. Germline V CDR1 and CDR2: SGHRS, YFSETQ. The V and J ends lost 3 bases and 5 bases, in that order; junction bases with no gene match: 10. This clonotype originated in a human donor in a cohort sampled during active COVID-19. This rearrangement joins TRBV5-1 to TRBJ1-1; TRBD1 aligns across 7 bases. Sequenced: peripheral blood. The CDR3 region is CASSWDSPLRTEAFF. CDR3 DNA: TGCGCCAGCAGCTGGGACAGCCCCCTAAGGACTGAAGCTTTCTTT.